Listed below are T cell receptor beta chains from one sample, sequenced in a study of Graves' ophthalmopathy and Graves' hyperthyroidism. TCRdb reprocessed the multiplex PCR reads with MiXCR, giving one entry per CDR3 protein. The sample shows about 340,000 distinct CDR3 sequences, 17% of them seen only once. Material: peripheral blood. The receptor set was obtained from an adult man with Graves' ophthalmopathy. The CDR3 runs from the conserved cysteine through the conserved F or W. The order of the fields is V gene, D gene, clone size, CDR3 length, J gene, CDR3 protein, CDR3 DNA. A D gene is named only where the DNA matches it firmly. Expanded clones get a size class; other rows say once, few or many, or leave the size out.

v_call: TRBV19
d_call: TRBD2
clone_size: many
cdr3_length: 14
j_call: TRBJ2-5
cdr3_aa: CASSRGARGETQYF
cdr3_nt: TGTGCCAGCTCGCGGGGGGCGAGAGGAGAGACCCAGTACTTC

v_call: TRBV5-1
d_call: .
clone_size: many
cdr3_length: 14
j_call: TRBJ2-7
cdr3_aa: CASSFRDLAYEQYF
cdr3_nt: TGCGCCAGCAGCTTCAGGGACCTTGCCTACGAGCAGTACTTC

v_call: TRBV3-1
d_call: .
clone_size: many
cdr3_length: 15
j_call: TRBJ2-7
cdr3_aa: CASSQDITSGWEQYF
cdr3_nt: TGTGCCAGCAGCCAAGATATCACAAGTGGGTGGGAGCAGTACTTC

v_call: TRBV20-1
d_call: TRBD2
clone_size: many
cdr3_length: 14
j_call: TRBJ2-7
cdr3_aa: CSASRTRDSYEQYF
cdr3_nt: TGCAGTGCTTCCCGGACTAGGGACTCCTACGAGCAGTACTTC

v_call: TRBV28
d_call: TRBD1
clone_size: many
cdr3_length: 16
j_call: TRBJ1-6
cdr3_aa: CASSLRGQGRNSPLHF
cdr3_nt: TGTGCCAGCAGCCTCCGGGGACAGGGCCGTAATTCACCCCTCCACTTT

v_call: TRBV20-1
d_call: TRBD1
clone_size: many
cdr3_length: 13
j_call: TRBJ2-5
cdr3_aa: CSATGGGQETQYF
cdr3_nt: TGCAGTGCTACAGGGGGTGGCCAAGAGACCCAGTACTTC

v_call: TRBV20-1
d_call: .
clone_size: many
cdr3_length: 14
j_call: TRBJ1-1
cdr3_aa: CSARDFLWNTEAFF
cdr3_nt: TGCAGTGCTAGAGATTTTCTATGGAACACTGAAGCTTTCTTT

v_call: TRBV4-1
d_call: TRBD2
clone_size: many
cdr3_length: 13
j_call: TRBJ2-5
cdr3_aa: CASSRLAVETQYF
cdr3_nt: TGCGCCAGCAGCCGTCTAGCGGTGGAGACCCAGTACTTC

v_call: TRBV6-1
d_call: TRBD2
clone_size: once
cdr3_length: 16
j_call: TRBJ2-7
cdr3_aa: CASRISTSGGLYEQYF
cdr3_nt: TGTGCCAGCAGGATATCTACTAGCGGGGGACTCTACGAGCAGTACTTC

v_call: TRBV6-1
d_call: .
clone_size: .
cdr3_length: 14
j_call: TRBJ2-5
cdr3_aa: CASSPYWNQETQYF
cdr3_nt: TGTGCCAGCAGTCCATACTGGAACCAAGAGACCCAGTACTTC

v_call: TRBV11-2
d_call: .
clone_size: many
cdr3_length: 17
j_call: TRBJ1-3
cdr3_aa: CASSPLLVGVSGNTIYF
cdr3_nt: TGTGCCAGCAGCCCCCTCTTGGTGGGGGTCTCTGGAAACACCATATATTTT

v_call: TRBV20-1
d_call: TRBD1
clone_size: few
cdr3_length: 15
j_call: TRBJ2-7
cdr3_aa: CSARGRDRGPYEQYF
cdr3_nt: TGCAGTGCTAGAGGGCGGGACAGGGGCCCCTACGAGCAGTACTTC

v_call: TRBV6-5
d_call: .
clone_size: many
cdr3_length: 13
j_call: TRBJ1-2
cdr3_aa: CASKGTANYGYTF
cdr3_nt: TGTGCCAGCAAAGGGACGGCCAACTATGGCTACACCTTC

v_call: TRBV27
d_call: TRBD2
clone_size: many
cdr3_length: 16
j_call: TRBJ2-7
cdr3_aa: CASSLEAGVSPYEQYF
cdr3_nt: TGTGCCAGCAGTTTAGAGGCGGGAGTGTCCCCCTACGAGCAGTACTTC

v_call: TRBV7-9
d_call: TRBD1
clone_size: .
cdr3_length: 14
j_call: TRBJ1-2
cdr3_aa: CASRSPGTGDGYTF
cdr3_nt: TGTGCCAGCAGATCTCCCGGGACAGGGGATGGCTACACCTTC

v_call: TRBV4-3
d_call: .
clone_size: many
cdr3_length: 14
j_call: TRBJ1-1
cdr3_aa: CASSQEHGNTEAFF
cdr3_nt: TGCGCCAGCAGCCAAGAACACGGGAACACTGAAGCTTTCTTT

v_call: TRBV2
d_call: .
clone_size: many
cdr3_length: 12
j_call: TRBJ2-5
cdr3_aa: CASQRFGETQYF
cdr3_nt: TGTGCCAGCCAACGATTCGGGGAGACCCAGTACTTC

v_call: TRBV10-3
d_call: .
clone_size: .
cdr3_length: 14
j_call: TRBJ2-7
cdr3_aa: CAISARDNSYEQYF
cdr3_nt: TGTGCCATCAGTGCCCGGGACAACTCCTACGAGCAGTACTTC

v_call: TRBV11-2
d_call: .
clone_size: many
cdr3_length: 14
j_call: TRBJ2-7
cdr3_aa: CASSPAGGAVEQYF
cdr3_nt: TGTGCCAGCAGCCCAGCAGGAGGGGCGGTCGAGCAGTACTTC

v_call: TRBV5-6
d_call: .
clone_size: many
cdr3_length: 15
j_call: TRBJ1-3
cdr3_aa: CASSFRGSSGNTIYF
cdr3_nt: TGTGCCAGCAGCTTTCGAGGCTCCTCTGGAAACACCATATATTTT

v_call: TRBV12-3/TRBV12-4
d_call: TRBD1
clone_size: many
cdr3_length: 14
j_call: TRBJ1-5
cdr3_aa: CASSLRTGSQPQHF
cdr3_nt: TGTGCCAGCAGTTTAAGGACAGGAAGTCAGCCCCAGCATTTT

v_call: TRBV15
d_call: .
clone_size: few
cdr3_length: 14
j_call: TRBJ2-2
cdr3_aa: CATIKGPGAGELFF
cdr3_nt: TGTGCCACCATCAAAGGCCCAGGGGCCGGGGAGCTGTTTTTT

v_call: TRBV6-1
d_call: .
clone_size: .
cdr3_length: 13
j_call: TRBJ2-5
cdr3_aa: CASGRLVQETQYF
cdr3_nt: TGTGCCAGCGGCCGACTAGTTCAAGAGACCCAGTACTTC

v_call: TRBV12-3/TRBV12-4
d_call: .
clone_size: many
cdr3_length: 14
j_call: TRBJ1-1
cdr3_aa: CASSYLLSNTEAFF
cdr3_nt: TGTGCCAGCAGTTACCTTTTATCGAACACTGAAGCTTTCTTT

v_call: TRBV7-2
d_call: .
clone_size: many
cdr3_length: 15
j_call: TRBJ1-1
cdr3_aa: CASSAGVSVGTEAFF
cdr3_nt: TGTGCCAGCAGCGCCGGGGTATCGGTCGGGACTGAAGCTTTCTTT

v_call: TRBV20-1
d_call: TRBD2
clone_size: many
cdr3_length: 16
j_call: TRBJ2-7
cdr3_aa: CSARPTGLAGSYEQYF
cdr3_nt: TGCAGTGCTCGCCCAACGGGACTAGCGGGCTCCTACGAGCAGTACTTC

v_call: TRBV10-3
d_call: .
clone_size: .
cdr3_length: 15
j_call: TRBJ1-5
cdr3_aa: CAGLGGGMSNQPQHF
cdr3_nt: TGTGCCGGACTAGGGGGGGGCATGAGCAATCAGCCCCAGCATTTT

v_call: TRBV7-2
d_call: .
clone_size: many
cdr3_length: 13
j_call: TRBJ2-5
cdr3_aa: CASSSGGGETQYF
cdr3_nt: TGTGCCAGCAGCTCTGGGGGAGGCGAGACCCAGTACTTC

v_call: TRBV11-2
d_call: .
clone_size: many
cdr3_length: 14
j_call: TRBJ2-5
cdr3_aa: CASSLAMVLETQYF
cdr3_nt: TGTGCCAGCAGCTTAGCCATGGTTTTGGAGACCCAGTACTTC

v_call: TRBV19
d_call: TRBD1
clone_size: few
cdr3_length: 14
j_call: TRBJ2-5
cdr3_aa: CASSPRTGAKTQYF
cdr3_nt: TGTGCCAGTAGTCCGAGGACAGGGGCGAAGACCCAGTACTTC

v_call: TRBV30
d_call: .
clone_size: many
cdr3_length: 15
j_call: TRBJ1-1
cdr3_aa: CAWSQLIPMNTEAFF
cdr3_nt: TGTGCCTGGAGTCAACTTATCCCCATGAACACTGAAGCTTTCTTT

v_call: TRBV12-3/TRBV12-4
d_call: .
clone_size: many
cdr3_length: 15
j_call: TRBJ2-5
cdr3_aa: CASSFSVQEQETQYF
cdr3_nt: TGTGCCAGCAGTTTCTCTGTGCAGGAACAAGAGACCCAGTACTTC

v_call: TRBV5-1
d_call: .
clone_size: many
cdr3_length: 15
j_call: TRBJ1-1
cdr3_aa: CASSRGTPSRTEAFF
cdr3_nt: TGCGCCAGCAGCCGCGGGACACCCAGTCGAACTGAAGCTTTCTTT

v_call: TRBV4-2
d_call: .
clone_size: many
cdr3_length: 16
j_call: TRBJ1-5
cdr3_aa: CASSQDPGQSNQPQHF
cdr3_nt: TGTGCCAGCAGCCAAGATCCTGGACAGAGCAATCAGCCCCAGCATTTT

v_call: TRBV12-3/TRBV12-4
d_call: .
clone_size: .
cdr3_length: 14
j_call: TRBJ1-1
cdr3_aa: CASSLIGRGTEAFF
cdr3_nt: TGTGCCAGCAGTTTAATAGGGAGGGGCACTGAAGCTTTCTTT

v_call: TRBV9
d_call: .
clone_size: many
cdr3_length: 14
j_call: TRBJ1-6
cdr3_aa: CASSRQGMYSPLHF
cdr3_nt: TGTGCCAGCAGCCGGCAGGGGATGTATTCACCCCTCCACTTT

v_call: TRBV5-1
d_call: TRBD1
clone_size: many
cdr3_length: 14
j_call: TRBJ1-5
cdr3_aa: CASSPDREGQPQHF
cdr3_nt: TGCGCCAGCAGCCCTGACAGGGAGGGGCAGCCCCAGCATTTT

v_call: TRBV15
d_call: .
clone_size: many
cdr3_length: 16
j_call: TRBJ1-1
cdr3_aa: CATSRAVGGAGTEAFF
cdr3_nt: TGTGCCACCAGCAGAGCTGTCGGGGGCGCAGGTACTGAAGCTTTCTTT

v_call: TRBV11-2
d_call: .
clone_size: many
cdr3_length: 14
j_call: TRBJ2-7
cdr3_aa: CASSAVRGSYEQYF
cdr3_nt: TGTGCCAGCAGTGCCGTGCGAGGGTCCTACGAGCAGTACTTC

v_call: TRBV6-2/TRBV6-3
d_call: TRBD1
clone_size: many
cdr3_length: 16
j_call: TRBJ2-2
cdr3_aa: CASSYPGQGRTGELFF
cdr3_nt: TGTGCCAGCAGTTACCCTGGACAGGGGAGGACCGGGGAGCTGTTTTTT

v_call: TRBV6-5
d_call: .
clone_size: many
cdr3_length: 14
j_call: TRBJ2-7
cdr3_aa: CASREVGGTYEQYF
cdr3_nt: TGTGCCAGCCGCGAGGTTGGGGGTACCTACGAGCAGTACTTC

v_call: TRBV6-2/TRBV6-3
d_call: .
clone_size: many
cdr3_length: 15
j_call: TRBJ2-2
cdr3_aa: CASSYRQGSTGELFF
cdr3_nt: TGTGCCAGCAGTTACAGGCAGGGATCCACCGGGGAGCTGTTTTTT

v_call: TRBV20-1
d_call: .
clone_size: many
cdr3_length: 14
j_call: TRBJ2-6
cdr3_aa: CSARDRSGANVLTF
cdr3_nt: TGCAGTGCTAGAGACAGGTCTGGGGCCAACGTCCTGACTTTC

v_call: TRBV12-3/TRBV12-4
d_call: .
clone_size: many
cdr3_length: 14
j_call: TRBJ1-5
cdr3_aa: CASRRPGGNQPQHF
cdr3_nt: TGTGCCAGCAGGCGACCAGGAGGCAATCAGCCCCAGCATTTT

v_call: TRBV2
d_call: TRBD2
clone_size: many
cdr3_length: 16
j_call: TRBJ2-2
cdr3_aa: CASRNQRLAGNGELFF
cdr3_nt: TGTGCCAGCAGGAATCAAAGGCTAGCGGGAAACGGGGAGCTGTTTTTT

v_call: TRBV4-1
d_call: .
clone_size: once
cdr3_length: 16
j_call: TRBJ2-1
cdr3_aa: CASSQDIEQGLTEQFF
cdr3_nt: TGCGCCAGCAGCCAAGATATTGAGCAGGGGCTGACCGAGCAGTTCTTC

v_call: TRBV19
d_call: .
clone_size: many
cdr3_length: 16
j_call: TRBJ2-7
cdr3_aa: CASSIAFSDPFYEQYF
cdr3_nt: TGTGCCAGTAGTATAGCATTTTCGGACCCTTTCTACGAGCAGTACTTC

v_call: TRBV6-4
d_call: .
clone_size: many
cdr3_length: 17
j_call: TRBJ1-5
cdr3_aa: CASSPQGRGYSNQPQHF
cdr3_nt: TGTGCCAGCAGTCCCCAGGGGAGGGGATATAGCAATCAGCCCCAGCATTTT

v_call: TRBV6-2/TRBV6-3
d_call: TRBD1
clone_size: many
cdr3_length: 14
j_call: TRBJ1-5
cdr3_aa: CASTQTGRGQPQHF
cdr3_nt: TGTGCCAGCACCCAGACAGGGCGGGGTCAGCCCCAGCATTTT

v_call: TRBV6-1
d_call: .
clone_size: many
cdr3_length: 11
j_call: TRBJ2-7
cdr3_aa: CASSVSGEQYF
cdr3_nt: TGTGCCAGCAGTGTGTCAGGCGAGCAGTACTTC

v_call: TRBV29-1
d_call: TRBD1
clone_size: few
cdr3_length: 15
j_call: TRBJ1-1
cdr3_aa: CSVEVSAQGNTEASF
cdr3_nt: TGCAGCGTTGAAGTATCTGCACAGGGGAACACTGAAGCTTCCTTT

v_call: TRBV5-5
d_call: .
clone_size: many
cdr3_length: 14
j_call: TRBJ1-1
cdr3_aa: CASSPEVAYDEAFF
cdr3_nt: TGTGCCAGCAGCCCAGAGGTCGCCTACGATGAAGCTTTCTTT

v_call: TRBV30
d_call: TRBD1
clone_size: many
cdr3_length: 12
j_call: TRBJ1-1
cdr3_aa: CAWTQDRGEAFF
cdr3_nt: TGTGCCTGGACCCAGGACAGGGGTGAGGCTTTCTTT

v_call: TRBV28
d_call: .
clone_size: .
cdr3_length: 12
j_call: TRBJ2-7
cdr3_aa: CASSFSTYEQYF
cdr3_nt: TGTGCCAGCAGTTTTTCCACCTACGAGCAGTACTTC